This T cell receptor (beta chain) was captured by sequencing in a study of tissue T cells after allogeneic stem cell transplantation. Study-level findings and limits: In patients and mice, blood and spleen missed much of tissue repertoire. TCR repertoires tracked anatomic similarity, regardless of disease or transplant status.

Data came from immunoSEQ multiplex PCR; TCRdb stores just in-frame clones and leaves some out. The repertoire includes more than 45,000 clones, roughly 73% of them detected once, and about 0.7% sits in the top ten. This CDR3 comprises 15 residues. The trim removed 1 base at V and 5 bases at J, leaving 0 bases unmatched. The germline V gene has CDR1 LGHNA and CDR2 YNLKQL (reference sequence). Points on this clone: Its antigen is as yet unknown. Gene names refer to mouse genes. The CDR3 extends 1 residue past the end of the read, so its final part is completed from the germline J gene.

The TCR was taken from a pool of C57BL/6 mice in good health. J is TRBJ2-2 and V is TRBV5, with TRBD2 matching over 11 bases. Sequences were obtained from sorted cells pooled from one or two spleens. Incomplete CDR3 DNA: TGTGCCAGCAGCCAAGGACTGGGGGGGACCGGGCAGCTCTAC. Its translation is CASSQGLGGTGQLY. The full-length CDR3 reads as CASSQGLGGTGQLYF.